The 5 T cell receptor beta chains in this list originate from one sample, sequenced in a study of technical replicates of blood from a handful of donors. Assay used: immunoSEQ multiplex PCR; TCRdb lists only in-frame clones, some missing. This table has roughly 71,000 clones, around nine tenths appearing once. Sequenced material: T cells isolated from PBMCs. The receptors shown here come from a human donor in good health.

The rearrangement uses TRBV27 and TRBJ2-7; 9 nucleotides line up with TRBD1. Germline CDR1 MNHEY, CDR2 SMNVEV (reference sequence). V was clipped by 3 bases and J by 1 base; unmatched bases: 1. The CDR3 has 14 residues. The CDR3, as DNA: TGTGCCAGCAGTTTGGGGACAGGGTCCTACGAGCAGTACTTC. This gives the protein CASSLGTGSYEQYF.

The genes are TRBV5-4 and TRBJ1-1, with TRBD1 matching 7 bases. Germline V gives CDR1 SGHNT, CDR2 YYREEE (reference sequence). The CDR3 covers 14 residues. The J segment lost 1 base and the V segment lost 4 bases, leaving 4 bases of the junction unmatched. The CDR3 region is CASSPRQGNTEAFF. CDR3 DNA: TGTGCCAGCAGCCCCAGACAGGGGAACACTGAAGCTTTCTTT.

This chain joins TRBV7-8 and TRBJ2-1; weak D call: TRBD2 (6 bases). This CDR3 spans 15 amino acids. V dropped 1 base and J dropped 5 bases, with 12 bases sitting between them. Germline V gives CDR1 SGHVS, CDR2 FQNEAQ. This CDR3 is CASSLGGVGHNEQFF. CDR3 nucleotide sequence: TGTGCCAGCAGCTTAGGGGGGGTGGGCCACAATGAGCAGTTCTTC. Complete variable domain (other parts from reference TRBV7-8 and TRBJ2-1): GAGVSQSPRYKVAKRGQDVALRCDPISGHVSLFWYQQALGQGPEFLTYFQNEAQLDKSGLPSDRFFAERPEGSVSTLKIQRTQQEDSAVYLCASSLGGVGHNEQFFGPGTRLTVL.

The chain links TRBV15 to TRBJ2-1, with TRBD2 matching over 15 bases. The CDR3 sequence is 15 residues long. The V and J ends lost 1 base and 14 bases, in that order; junction bases with no gene match: 6. Germline V gene sequence: CDR1 LNHNV, CDR2 YYDKDF (reference sequence). The CDR3 nucleotides read TGTGCCACCAGCAGAGGGGGACTAGCGGGAGGTGGAGAGTTCTTC. This sequence encodes CATSRGGLAGGGEFF.

The rearrangement joins TRBV5-1 to TRBJ2-2, with 8 bases lining up with TRBD2. Trimming at V came to 4 bases and at J to 4 bases, leaving 6 bases not matched to a gene. This CDR3 has 15 amino acids. CDR1 is SGHRS, CDR2 YFSETQ, per germline. Written as DNA, the CDR3 is TGCGCCAGCAGCACAGCGGGAGTGGGCACCGGGGAGCTGTTTTTT. It specifies CASSTAGVGTGELFF.